The 7 T cell receptor beta chains below come from one sample, sequenced in a study of T cell repertoires in cytomegalovirus infection. Each CDR3 protein is one row after TCRdb ran MiXCR on the reads. Here the sample spans fewer than 550,000 distinct CDR3 sequences, approximately 11% being singletons. The sequencing sample was made of PBMCs. The receptors come from a human donor in good health (CMV status not recorded). Some clones in this sample may be carry-over from other donors' samples.

This clonotype was seen a handful of times. V and J are TRBV4-1 and TRBJ2-2, with D perhaps matching TRBD1 or TRBD2 (6 bases each). CDR3 length equals 14 residues. Trimming shortened V by 0 bases and J by 9 bases, and 11 bases separated the two germline ends. Germline values: CDR1 MGHRA, CDR2 YSYEKL. The CDR3 DNA reads as TGCGCCAGCAGCCAAGACGGAGGGGGTTGGGAGCTGTTTTTT. It translates to CASSQDGGGWELFF.

This clonotype was recorded many times. V gene TRBV2 combines with J gene TRBJ2-3; 11 bases are shared with TRBD2. Unmatched junction bases numbered 12, after V lost 8 bases and J lost 8 bases. From germline, CDR1 is SNHLY and CDR2 FYNNEI. CDR3 length equals 15 residues. CDR3 region: CASEDVAGGSRTQYF. The CDR3 DNA reads as TGTGCCAGCGAGGATGTAGCGGGAGGGTCACGTACGCAGTATTTT.

This clonotype showed up many times. The chain is built from TRBV7-2 and TRBJ1-3, with TRBD1 matching 10 bases. The CDR3 is 18 amino acids. The germline V gene has CDR1 SGHTA and CDR2 FQGNSA. With V trimmed by 5 bases and J by 3 bases, 13 bases remained unmatched. The CDR3 DNA reads as TGTGCCAGCAGCCCCCCGCGGACAGGGGGTTTGGGTGGAAACACCATATATTTT. Its protein is CASSPPRTGGLGGNTIYF.

This clonotype turned up a few times. V gene TRBV20-1 combines with J gene TRBJ1-2; D gene unclear. V was trimmed by 3 bases and J by 0 bases, leaving 11 bases between them. The CDR3 spans 14 residues. Germline V CDR1 and CDR2: DFQATT, SNEGSKA (reference sequence). CDR3 sequence: CSASRGGTNYGYTF. For the CDR3, the DNA is TGCAGTGCTAGCCGCGGCGGGACTAACTATGGCTACACCTTC.

This clonotype was seen a few times. V is TRBV18 and J is TRBJ1-5, with TRBD1 matching over 7 bases. The CDR3 covers 15 residues. Germline assignment: CDR1 KGHSH and CDR2 LQKENI. V lost 2 bases, J lost 2 bases, and 3 bases stayed unmatched. DNA for the CDR3: TGTGCCAGCTCACCAGGGACAGTAGGCAATCAGCCCCAGCATTTT. Protein: CASSPGTVGNQPQHF. The complete variable domain, with remaining parts taken from reference TRBV18 and TRBJ1-5, reads NAGVMQNPRHLVRRRGQEARLRCSPMKGHSHVYWYRQLPEEGLKFMVYLQKENIIDESGMPKERFSAEFPKEGPSILRIQQVVRGDSAAYFCASSPGTVGNQPQHFGDGTRLSIL.

This clonotype was recorded a few times. V gene TRBV14 combines with J gene TRBJ1-6; no clear D. The CDR3 is 12 residues long. V lost 3 bases to trimming and J lost 12 bases, with 9 bases between them. Per germline, CDR1 SGHDN and CDR2 FVKESK. For the CDR3, the DNA is TGTGCCAGCAGCCAGATGCTCGGACCCCTCCACTTT. This gives the protein CASSQMLGPLHF.

In this sample, this clonotype turned up a few times. V gene TRBV3-1 combines with J gene TRBJ2-7; D call uncertain. Germline V gives CDR1 LGHDT, CDR2 YNNKEL (reference sequence). This CDR3 has 14 residues. The V gene lost 0 bases and the J gene lost 1 base, with 7 bases spanning the gap. The CDR3 DNA is TGTGCCAGCAGCCAAGACCCAGTGTCCTACGAGCAGTACTTC. This gives the protein CASSQDPVSYEQYF.